The 26 T cell receptor beta chains below were found in one sample sequenced in a study of PD-1 blockade in classical Hodgkin lymphoma. Time point here: cycle 4 day 1 (C4D1), after more than 5 weeks of nivolumab. There was relapse after autologous stem cell transplantation in every patient, and there was variation in brentuximab vedotin exposure. Profiled with immunoSEQ multiplex PCR; TCRdb holds only in-frame clones, not every one. Of nearly 20,000 clones in the sample, roughly 72% are singletons; the top ten hold around 40%. Source: peripheral blood mononuclear cells (PBMCs), taken before the fourth cycle of nivolumab. These receptors were obtained from a human donor with classical Hodgkin lymphoma.

Here the CDR3 reads CASSLLGREQYF. CDR3 DNA sequence: TGTGCCAGCAGTTTATTGGGGAGGGAGCAGTACTTC. The chain carries TRBV27 and TRBJ2-7; D might be TRBD2 (6 bases). The CDR3 has 12 residues. Trimming cost V 1 base and J 7 bases, with 8 bases left between them. Germline V gene lookup returns CDR1 MNHEY and CDR2 SMNVEV (reference sequence).

This chain uses TRBV9 with TRBJ2-2; 8 positions match TRBD1. This CDR3 is built from 16 residues. The trim removed 3 bases at V and 5 bases at J, leaving 9 bases unmatched. Per the germline V gene, CDR1 is SGDLS and CDR2 is YYNGEE. The CDR3 sequence: CASSADRASLTGELFF. In DNA, the CDR3 is TGTGCCAGCAGCGCGGACAGGGCGAGTTTAACCGGGGAGCTGTTTTTT.

The chain joins TRBV4-2 to TRBJ2-5, with 10 bases fitting TRBD2. Germline trimming cut 0 bases from V and 5 bases from J; bases unmatched to any gene: 12. In germline, CDR1 is LGHNA, CDR2 YNFKEQ. The CDR3 sequence is 18 residues long. The CDR3 here is CASSQDWNSGGARETQYF. CDR3 nucleotides: TGTGCCAGCAGCCAAGATTGGAACAGCGGGGGGGCTAGGGAGACCCAGTACTTC.

The CDR3 protein is CASSLREGSDTQYF. The CDR3 region has the DNA TGCGCCAGCAGCCTGCGGGAGGGCTCAGATACGCAGTATTTT. V and J are TRBV4-3 and TRBJ2-3; 9 bases agree with TRBD2. The V segment lost 4 bases and the J segment 4 bases; nucleotides outside the gene matches: 3. There are 14 residues in the CDR3. Germline V gene data show CDR1 as LGHNA and CDR2 as YSLEER.

The CDR3 loop reads CASSTLEGSETQYF. The CDR3 DNA reads TGCGCCAGCAGCACCCTTGAGGGCTCAGAGACCCAGTACTTC. The rearrangement uses TRBV5-1 and TRBJ2-5, with TRBD2 as a possible D gene (5 bases). Germline CDR1 reads SGHRS; CDR2 reads YFSETQ. The CDR3 loop spans 14 amino acids. Trimming removed 4 bases from V and 4 bases from J, with 14 bases in between.

The chain is built from TRBV4-2 and TRBJ1-4; unclear D gene. Trimming took 0 bases from V and 0 from J, leaving 8 bases between them. CDR1 is LGHNA, CDR2 YNFKEQ, per germline. The length of the CDR3 is 16 residues. CDR3 sequence: CASSQELSSTNEKLFF. The DNA for the CDR3 is TGTGCCAGCAGCCAAGAGTTGAGCTCAACTAATGAAAAACTGTTTTTT.

The genes are TRBV5-1 and TRBJ1-5; D unclear. With 2 bases removed from V and 1 base from J, the gap between germline ends came to 22 bases. This CDR3 is 19 amino acids long. Germline assignment: CDR1 SGHRS and CDR2 YFSETQ. The CDR3 loop is CASSFVRPRLTGSNQPQHF. CDR3 sequence (DNA): TGCGCCAGCAGCTTTGTAAGGCCCCGGTTAACCGGAAGCAATCAGCCCCAGCATTTT.

The chain combines TRBV2 with TRBJ1-6; weak D call: TRBD1 (5 bases). This CDR3 is 12 amino acids long. CDR1 and CDR2 from the germline V gene are SNHLY and FYNNEI. V dropped 8 bases and J dropped 10 bases, with 12 bases sitting between them. CDR3 amino acids: CASQGSGSPLHF. The CDR3 bases are TGTGCCAGCCAGGGAAGCGGCTCACCCCTCCACTTT.

The chain uses TRBV9 and TRBJ2-3; tentatively, D is TRBD1 (5 bases). The CDR3 is made up of 15 amino acids. The ends were cut back, 0 bases at V and 0 bases at J, with 8 bases in the middle. Germline CDR1 SGDLS, CDR2 YYNGEE. CDR3 DNA sequence: TGTGCCAGCAGCGTAGCGACAGCTAGCACAGATACGCAGTATTTT. Encoded protein: CASSVATASTDTQYF.

The V gene is TRBV11-3, the J gene TRBJ2-5; 13 bases fit TRBD2. J was trimmed by 5 bases and V by 1 base; bases with no gene match: 4. In germline, CDR1 is SGHNT, CDR2 YENEEA. This CDR3 has 16 amino acids. The CDR3 nucleotides read TGTGCCAGCAGCTTAGGGGGACTAGCGGGGATGGAGACCCAGTACTTC. Translated, it gives CASSLGGLAGMETQYF.

This clone was seen a single time. Here the CDR3 DNA reads TGTGCCAGCAGTTACGGCCAGGGGCGCGACGAGCAGTACTTC. It is translated as CASSYGQGRDEQYF. The chain links TRBV6-6 to TRBJ2-7; possible D gene TRBD1, 6 bases. The V gene's germline CDR1 is MNHNY and CDR2 SVGAGI (reference sequence). The CDR3 is 14 residues long. Trimming cost V 2 bases and J 5 bases, with 13 bases left between them.

The chain links TRBV5-1 to TRBJ2-7; D is unresolved. CDR1 is SGHRS and CDR2 is YFSETQ in the germline V gene. The CDR3 sequence is 14 residues long. Deletions cut 0 bases from V and 5 bases from J, with 12 bases between. CDR3 region: CASSLGAVRNEQYF. The CDR3 DNA reads TGCGCCAGCAGCTTGGGGGCGGTGAGGAACGAGCAGTACTTC.

The CDR3 loop reads CASSQETPGELFF. The CDR3 DNA sequence: TGCGCCAGCAGCCAAGAGACCCCCGGGGAGCTGTTTTTT. V gene TRBV4-3 combines with J gene TRBJ2-2; D remains ambiguous. The V and J ends lost 0 bases and 6 bases respectively, with 5 bases between them. Per germline, CDR1 LGHNA and CDR2 YSLEER. CDR3 length: 13 amino acids.

This chain connects TRBV6-5 to TRBJ1-2; D not resolved. Germline CDR1 and CDR2: MNHEY and SVGAGI. The CDR3 length is 14 residues. Deletions cut 2 bases from V and 0 bases from J, with 7 bases between. CDR3 sequence reads: CASSYGRTNYGYTF. As DNA, the CDR3 is TGTGCCAGCAGTTACGGGCGAACTAACTATGGCTACACCTTC.

This chain links TRBV6-5 with TRBJ2-7; D gene unclear. This CDR3 has 12 residues. Germline V lookup: CDR1 MNHEY, CDR2 SVGAGI. Trimming took 6 bases from V and 3 from J, leaving 9 bases between them. Here the CDR3 DNA reads TGTGCCAGCAGCCCCGAACGCTACGAGCAGTACTTC. Amino acids: CASSPERYEQYF.

The chain joins TRBV6-5 to TRBJ2-7; tentatively, D is TRBD1 (7 bases). Germline CDR1 is MNHEY and CDR2 is SVGAGI. V was cut by 3 bases and J by 5 bases, with 17 bases left in between. This CDR3 is built from 15 residues. The CDR3 loop is CASSYTRGVPNEQYF. The CDR3 nucleotides are TGTGCCAGCAGTTATACCAGGGGGGTCCCCAACGAGCAGTACTTC.

This chain joins TRBV18 and TRBJ2-3; D not resolved. The CDR3 is 14 residues long. V shed 2 bases and J shed 3 bases, with 9 bases lying between them. The germline V gene has CDR1 KGHSH and CDR2 LQKENI. The chain's CDR3 is CASSPTWPTDTQYF. Written as DNA, the CDR3 is TGTGCCAGCTCACCAACCTGGCCGACAGATACGCAGTATTTT.

This chain connects TRBV18 to TRBJ1-2, with a possible D match to TRBD1 (6 bases). Trimming pared 8 bases from V and 8 bases from J, leaving 24 bases between. The CDR3 runs to 15 residues. CDR1 and CDR2 (germline): KGHSH, LQKENI. The CDR3 DNA sequence: TGTGCCAGCGCATCGTGGGGGGCGCTAGCATCCGGCTACACCTTC. Amino acid sequence: CASASWGALASGYTF.

V usage is TRBV2 and J usage is TRBJ2-3; D may be TRBD2 (6 bases). Trimming cost V 8 bases and J 2 bases, with 14 bases left between them. This CDR3 comprises 14 residues. From germline, CDR1 is SNHLY and CDR2 FYNNEI. The CDR3 spells CASSGTSPTDTQYF. The CDR3 region has the DNA TGTGCCAGCTCCGGGACTTCCCCCACAGATACGCAGTATTTT.

J is TRBJ2-3 and V is TRBV7-9; no clear D gene. Germline CDR1 is SEHNR and CDR2 is FQNEAQ (reference sequence). The germline V and J ends were trimmed by 2 bases and 3 bases, with 6 bases remaining between them. CDR3 length: 13 amino acids. Here the CDR3 reads CASSLLGTDTQYF. CDR3 DNA sequence: TGTGCCAGCAGCTTACTGGGGACAGATACGCAGTATTTT.

The chain links TRBV11-1 to TRBJ2-7, with D hard to call. This CDR3 has 13 amino acids. Germline lookup yields CDR1 SGHAT and CDR2 FQDESV (reference sequence). Trimming took off 4 bases at V and 4 bases at J, with 11 bases between the two ends. CDR3 amino acids: CASSSLGVYEQYF. In nucleotides, the CDR3 is TGTGCCAGCAGCTCTCTCGGTGTATACGAGCAGTACTTC.

V usage is TRBV15 and J usage is TRBJ2-1; D perhaps matches TRBD2 (7 bases). V was trimmed by 3 bases and J by 8 bases, leaving 17 bases between them. Per the germline V gene, CDR1 is LNHNV and CDR2 is YYDKDF (reference sequence). CDR3 length equals 15 residues. CDR3 coding DNA: TGTGCCACCAGCAGGGGGGGAGGGGGGTCGCATGAGCAGTTCTTC. Translated: CATSRGGGGSHEQFF. Together with reference TRBV15 and TRBJ2-1, the CDR3 gives the full variable domain: DAMVIQNPRYQVTQFGKPVTLSCSQTLNHNVMYWYQQKSSQAPKLLFHYYDKDFNNEADTPDNFQSRRPNTSFCFLDIRSPGLGDTAMYLCATSRGGGGSHEQFFGPGTRLTVL.

The J gene is TRBJ2-7, the V gene TRBV6-6; D possibly uses TRBD1 or TRBD2 (5 bases each). The V and J ends lost 0 bases and 7 bases respectively, with 16 bases between them. Per germline, CDR1 MNHNY and CDR2 SVGAGI (reference sequence). The CDR3 has 15 residues. The CDR3 here is CASSYSGELVGEQYF. CDR3 coding DNA: TGTGCCAGCAGTTACTCAGGGGAGTTGGTGGGGGAGCAGTACTTC.

This chain uses TRBV9 with TRBJ2-1; unclear D gene. Trimming took 4 bases from V and 2 from J, leaving 13 bases between them. The CDR3 is 15 residues long. Germline-derived CDR1 and CDR2 are SGDLS and YYNGEE. Here the CDR3 DNA reads TGTGCCAGCAGCCCAGATGTACTGGCCTACAATGAGCAGTTCTTC. Residues: CASSPDVLAYNEQFF.

This chain uses TRBV4-1 with TRBJ2-1; perhaps TRBD2 as D (5 bases). This CDR3 contains 15 residues. Trimming left V 0 bases short and J 6 bases short, with 12 bases between. CDR1 is MGHRA, CDR2 YSYEKL, per germline. CDR3 nucleotide sequence: TGCGCCAGCAGCCAAGAACGAGGGTTCAGCAATGAGCAGTTCTTC. Protein: CASSQERGFSNEQFF.

The V gene is TRBV6-5, the J gene TRBJ1-2; D gene ambiguous. Germline CDR1 and CDR2: MNHEY and SVGAGI. Trimming left V 2 bases short and J 4 bases short, with 11 bases between. The CDR3 loop spans 14 amino acids. CDR3: CASSYRDRRYGYTF. The CDR3 nucleotides are TGTGCCAGCAGTTACCGCGACCGCCGCTATGGCTACACCTTC.